This TCR beta chain originates from a study of CD8 T cells in ankylosing spondylitis. Study-wide points: Blood of patients with ankylosing spondylitis appeared to be characterized by a TCR beta motif of several highly homologous variants. Earlier work had already found some motif variants in reactive arthritis synovial fluid and blood.

Germline assignment: CDR1 MNHEY and CDR2 SVGEGT. The CDR3 sequence is 14 residues long. V lost 6 bases, J lost 3 bases, and 6 bases stayed unmatched. Each CDR3 protein is one row after TCRdb ran MiXCR on the 5' RACE reads. The sample includes about 160,000 distinct CDR3 sequences, roughly 10% of them seen just once. At least ten counts were recorded for this clonotype. The antigen is undetermined. This chain joins TRBV6-2 or TRBV6-3 and TRBJ2-7; 9 bases map to TRBD2. This TCR came from a female donor with ankylosing spondylitis or in good health (not recorded which). The sequencing input was blood, either unsorted or a sorted T cell fraction (not recorded which). The CDR3 DNA follows: TGTGCCAGCAGCTCGACTAGCGGCCTCTACGAGCAGTACTTC. Its protein is CASSSTSGLYEQYF.